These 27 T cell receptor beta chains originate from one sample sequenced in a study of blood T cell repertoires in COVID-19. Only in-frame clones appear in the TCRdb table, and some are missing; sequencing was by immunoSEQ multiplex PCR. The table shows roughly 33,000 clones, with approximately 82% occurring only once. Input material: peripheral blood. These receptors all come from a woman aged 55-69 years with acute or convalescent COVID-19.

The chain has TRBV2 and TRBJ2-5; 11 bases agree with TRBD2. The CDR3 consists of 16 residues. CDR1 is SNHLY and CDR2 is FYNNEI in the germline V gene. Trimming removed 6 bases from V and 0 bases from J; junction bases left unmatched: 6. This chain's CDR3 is CASRISGGANQETQYF. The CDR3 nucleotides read TGTGCCAGCAGAATTAGCGGGGGGGCGAACCAAGAGACCCAGTACTTC.

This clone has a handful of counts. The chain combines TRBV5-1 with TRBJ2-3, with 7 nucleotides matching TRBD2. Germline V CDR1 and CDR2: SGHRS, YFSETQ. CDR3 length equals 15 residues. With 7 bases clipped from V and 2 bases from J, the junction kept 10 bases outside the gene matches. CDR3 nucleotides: TGCGCCAGCGCTGATATAGCGGGCTACACAGATACGCAGTATTTT. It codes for CASADIAGYTDTQYF.

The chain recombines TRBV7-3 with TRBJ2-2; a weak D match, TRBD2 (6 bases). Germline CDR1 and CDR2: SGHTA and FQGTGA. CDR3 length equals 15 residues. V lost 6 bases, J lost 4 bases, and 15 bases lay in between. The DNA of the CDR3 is TGTGCCAGCAGTAGTTCGGGGGACGGCACCGGGGAGCTGTTTTTT. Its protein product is CASSSSGDGTGELFF.

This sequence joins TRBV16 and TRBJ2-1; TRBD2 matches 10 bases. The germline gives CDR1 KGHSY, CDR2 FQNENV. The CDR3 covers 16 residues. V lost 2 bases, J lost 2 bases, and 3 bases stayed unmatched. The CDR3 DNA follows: TGTGCCAGCAGCCAAAAGCGGGGGGGCCCCTACAATGAGCAGTTCTTC. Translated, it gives CASSQKRGGPYNEQFF.

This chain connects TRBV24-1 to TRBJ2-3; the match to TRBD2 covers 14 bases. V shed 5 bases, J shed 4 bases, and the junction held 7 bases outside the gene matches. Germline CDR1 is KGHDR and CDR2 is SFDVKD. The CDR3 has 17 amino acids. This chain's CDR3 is CATSAILTSGGADTQYF. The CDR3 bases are TGTGCCACCAGTGCTATCCTGACTAGCGGGGGGGCAGATACGCAGTATTTT.

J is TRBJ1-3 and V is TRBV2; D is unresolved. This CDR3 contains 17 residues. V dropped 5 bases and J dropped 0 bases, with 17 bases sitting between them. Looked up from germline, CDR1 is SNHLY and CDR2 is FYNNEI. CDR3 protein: CASSSVTVSGSGNTIYF. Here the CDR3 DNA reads TGTGCCAGCAGTTCGGTAACGGTATCGGGCTCTGGAAACACCATATATTTT.

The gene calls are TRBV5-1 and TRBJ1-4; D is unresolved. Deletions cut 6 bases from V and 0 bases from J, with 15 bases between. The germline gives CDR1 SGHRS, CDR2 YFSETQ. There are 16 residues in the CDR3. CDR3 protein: CASTIKPGSTNEKLFF. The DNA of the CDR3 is TGCGCCAGCACTATAAAGCCGGGATCAACTAATGAAAAACTGTTTTTT.

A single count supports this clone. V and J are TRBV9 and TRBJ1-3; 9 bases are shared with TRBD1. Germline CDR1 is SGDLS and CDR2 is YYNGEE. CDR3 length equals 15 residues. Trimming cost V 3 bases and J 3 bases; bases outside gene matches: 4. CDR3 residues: CASSARQGVGNTIYF. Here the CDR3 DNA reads TGTGCCAGCAGCGCCCGACAGGGGGTTGGAAACACCATATATTTT. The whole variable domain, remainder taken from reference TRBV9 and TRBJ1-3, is DSGVTQTPKHLITATGQRVTLRCSPRSGDLSVYWYQQSLDQGLQFLIQYYNGEERAKGNILERFSAQQFPDLHSELNLSSLELGDSALYFCASSARQGVGNTIYFGEGSWLTVV.

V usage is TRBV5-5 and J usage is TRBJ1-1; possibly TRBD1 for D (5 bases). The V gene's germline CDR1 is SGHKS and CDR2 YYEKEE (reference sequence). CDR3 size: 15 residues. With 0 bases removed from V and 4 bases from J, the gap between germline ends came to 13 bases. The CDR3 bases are TGTGCCAGCAGCTTGGGGAGGACGGGGGGCACTGAAGCTTTCTTT. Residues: CASSLGRTGGTEAFF.

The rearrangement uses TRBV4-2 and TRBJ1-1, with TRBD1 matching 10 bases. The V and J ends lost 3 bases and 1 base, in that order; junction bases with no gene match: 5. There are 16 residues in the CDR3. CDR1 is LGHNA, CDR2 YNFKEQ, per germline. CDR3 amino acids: CASSQEWDRGNTEAFF. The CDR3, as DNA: TGTGCCAGCAGCCAGGAATGGGACAGGGGGAACACTGAAGCTTTCTTT.

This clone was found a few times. Here the CDR3 reads CASSRNYGYTF. The CDR3 coding sequence is TGTGCCAGCAGCCGTAATTATGGCTACACCTTC. The chain uses TRBV28 and TRBJ1-2; no definite D call. The CDR3 is made up of 11 amino acids. Per germline, CDR1 MDHEN and CDR2 SYDVKM. V shed 6 bases and J shed 5 bases, with 7 bases lying between them.

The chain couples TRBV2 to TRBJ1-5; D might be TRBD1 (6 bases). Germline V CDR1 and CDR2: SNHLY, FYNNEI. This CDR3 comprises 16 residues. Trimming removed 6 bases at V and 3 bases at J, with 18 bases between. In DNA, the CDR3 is TGTGCCAGCAGCGCGAGGGGGGGTTTTATCAATCAGCCCCAGCATTTT. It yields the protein CASSARGGFINQPQHF.

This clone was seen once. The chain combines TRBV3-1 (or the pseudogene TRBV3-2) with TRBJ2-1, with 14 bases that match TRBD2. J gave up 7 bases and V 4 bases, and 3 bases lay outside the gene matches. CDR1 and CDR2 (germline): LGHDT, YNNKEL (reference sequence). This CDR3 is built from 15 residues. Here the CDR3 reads CASSLGLAGANEQFF. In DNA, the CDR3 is TGTGCCAGCAGCCTGGGACTAGCGGGGGCTAATGAGCAGTTCTTC.

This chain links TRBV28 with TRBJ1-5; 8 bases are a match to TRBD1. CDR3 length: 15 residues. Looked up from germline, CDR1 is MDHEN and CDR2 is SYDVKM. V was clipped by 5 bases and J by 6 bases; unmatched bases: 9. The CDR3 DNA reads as TGTGCCAGCAGTAGTAATCAGGGGGCTCCTCAGCCCCAGCATTTT. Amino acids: CASSSNQGAPQPQHF.

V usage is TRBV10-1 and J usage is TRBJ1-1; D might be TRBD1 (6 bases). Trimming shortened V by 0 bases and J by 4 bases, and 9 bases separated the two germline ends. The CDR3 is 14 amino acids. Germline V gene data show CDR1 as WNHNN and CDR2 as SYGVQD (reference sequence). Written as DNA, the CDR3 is TGCGCCAGCAGTGAGTCAACAGGGATCACTGAAGCTTTCTTT. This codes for CASSESTGITEAFF.

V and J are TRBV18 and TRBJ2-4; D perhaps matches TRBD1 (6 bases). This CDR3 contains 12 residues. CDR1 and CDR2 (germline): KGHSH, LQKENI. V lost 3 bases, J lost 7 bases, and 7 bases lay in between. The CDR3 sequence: CASSPQGNIQYF. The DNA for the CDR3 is TGTGCCAGCTCACCGCAGGGGAACATTCAGTACTTC. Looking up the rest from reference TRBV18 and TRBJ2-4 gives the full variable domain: NAGVMQNPRHLVRRRGQEARLRCSPMKGHSHVYWYRQLPEEGLKFMVYLQKENIIDESGMPKERFSAEFPKEGPSILRIQQVVRGDSAAYFCASSPQGNIQYFGAGTRLSVL.

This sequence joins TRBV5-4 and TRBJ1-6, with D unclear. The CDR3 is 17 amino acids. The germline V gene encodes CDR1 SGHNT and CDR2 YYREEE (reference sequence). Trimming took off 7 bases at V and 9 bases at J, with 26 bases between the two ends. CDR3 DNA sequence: TGTGCCAGCTCCTACTCTAGAGGGTTGGGCTTGGGTTCACCCCTCCACTTT. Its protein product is CASSYSRGLGLGSPLHF. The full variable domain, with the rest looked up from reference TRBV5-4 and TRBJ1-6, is ETGVTQSPTHLIKTRGQQVTLRCSSQSGHNTVSWYQQALGQGPQFIFQYYREEENGRGNFPPRFSGLQFPNYSSELNVNALELDDSALYLCASSYSRGLGLGSPLHFGNGTRLTVT.

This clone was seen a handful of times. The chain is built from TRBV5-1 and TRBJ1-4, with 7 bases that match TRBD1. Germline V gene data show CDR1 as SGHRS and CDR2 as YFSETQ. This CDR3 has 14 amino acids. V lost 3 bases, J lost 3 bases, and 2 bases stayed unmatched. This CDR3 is CASSSTGSNEKLFF. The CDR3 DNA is TGCGCCAGCAGCTCGACAGGGTCTAATGAAAAACTGTTTTTT.

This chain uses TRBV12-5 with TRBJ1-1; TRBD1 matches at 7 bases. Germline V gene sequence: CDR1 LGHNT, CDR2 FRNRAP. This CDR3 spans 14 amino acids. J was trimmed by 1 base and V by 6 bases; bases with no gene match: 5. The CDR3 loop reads CASGSGGKNTEAFF. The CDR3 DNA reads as TGTGCTAGTGGCTCAGGGGGGAAGAACACTGAAGCTTTCTTT.

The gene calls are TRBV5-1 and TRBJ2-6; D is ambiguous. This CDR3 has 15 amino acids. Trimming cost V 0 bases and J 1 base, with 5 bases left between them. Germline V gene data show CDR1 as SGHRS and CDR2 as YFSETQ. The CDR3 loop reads CASSLDGSGANVLTF. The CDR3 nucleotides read TGCGCCAGCAGCTTGGACGGTTCTGGGGCCAACGTCCTGACTTTC.

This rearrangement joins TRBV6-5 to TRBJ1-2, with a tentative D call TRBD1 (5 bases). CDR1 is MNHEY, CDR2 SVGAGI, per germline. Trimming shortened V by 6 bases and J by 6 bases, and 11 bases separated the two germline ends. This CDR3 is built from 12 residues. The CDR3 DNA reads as TGTGCCAGCAGGGAGGGGTCCGATGGCTACACCTTC. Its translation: CASREGSDGYTF.

CDR3 amino acids: CASSQFAGGLPEAFF. For the CDR3, the DNA is TGCGCCAGCAGCCAATTTGCAGGGGGCTTACCTGAAGCTTTCTTT. This chain connects TRBV4-1 to TRBJ1-1, with 8 bases fitting TRBD1. The CDR3 runs 15 residues. With V trimmed by 2 bases and J by 6 bases, 8 bases remained unmatched. The germline gives CDR1 MGHRA, CDR2 YSYEKL.

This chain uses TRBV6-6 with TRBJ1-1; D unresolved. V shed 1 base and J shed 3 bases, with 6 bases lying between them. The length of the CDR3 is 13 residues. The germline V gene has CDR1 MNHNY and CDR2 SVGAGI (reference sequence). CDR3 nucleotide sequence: TGTGCCAGCAGTTACTTTCTTCACACTGAAGCTTTCTTT. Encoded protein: CASSYFLHTEAFF.

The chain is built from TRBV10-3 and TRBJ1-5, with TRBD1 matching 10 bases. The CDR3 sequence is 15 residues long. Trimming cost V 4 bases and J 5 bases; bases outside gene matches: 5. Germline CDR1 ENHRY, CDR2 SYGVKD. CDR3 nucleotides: TGTGCCATCAGTGGAACCGGGACAGGGGATCAGCCCCAGCATTTT. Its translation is CAISGTGTGDQPQHF.

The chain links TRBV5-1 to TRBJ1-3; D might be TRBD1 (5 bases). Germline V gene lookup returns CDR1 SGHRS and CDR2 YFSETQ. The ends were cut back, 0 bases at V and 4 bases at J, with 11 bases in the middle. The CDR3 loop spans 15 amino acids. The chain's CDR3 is CASSLAGGAGNTIYF. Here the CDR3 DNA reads TGCGCCAGCAGCTTGGCGGGGGGTGCCGGAAACACCATATATTTT. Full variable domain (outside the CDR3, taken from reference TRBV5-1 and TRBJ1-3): KAGVTQTPRYLIKTRGQQVTLSCSPISGHRSVSWYQQTPGQGLQFLFEYFSETQRNKGNFPGRFSGRQFSNSRSEMNVSTLELGDSALYLCASSLAGGAGNTIYFGEGSWLTVV.

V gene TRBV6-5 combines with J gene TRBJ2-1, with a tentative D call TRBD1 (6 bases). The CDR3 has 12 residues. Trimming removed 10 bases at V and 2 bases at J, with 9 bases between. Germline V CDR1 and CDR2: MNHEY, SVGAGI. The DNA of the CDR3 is TGTGCCACCGGGACAACCTACAATGAGCAGTTCTTC. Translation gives CATGTTYNEQFF.

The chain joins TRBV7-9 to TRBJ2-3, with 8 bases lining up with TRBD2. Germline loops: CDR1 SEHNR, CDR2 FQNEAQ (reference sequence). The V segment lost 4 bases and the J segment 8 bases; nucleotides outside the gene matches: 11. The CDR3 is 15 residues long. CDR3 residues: CASSSEGAGATTQYF. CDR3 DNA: TGTGCCAGCAGCTCCGAGGGAGCGGGGGCCACTACGCAGTATTTT.